This T cell receptor (beta chain) was sequenced during a study of post-analysis software for immune sequencing data. On the study more broadly: Patients had relapsing-remitting, secondary progressive or progressive-relapsing multiple sclerosis; some lacked subtype. Notes on the study in general: Patients used a few TRBV segments, including TRBV5-6, TRBV5-1 and TRBV20-1, more often than controls. Patients with multiple sclerosis recorded significantly lower normalized Chao1 diversity than controls, the study found. Those samples that were prepared in the same batch co-clustered strongly by F measure.

TCR beta cDNA libraries included unique molecular identifiers. The source material, roughly 0.9 to 11 million T cells, gave rise to about 520,000 cDNA molecules. MiXCR, run by TCRdb on the PCR reads, gives a single entry per CDR3 protein. Among roughly 670,000 distinct CDR3 sequences, roughly three fifths were seen once, and the ten largest hold approximately 10%. Germline assignment: CDR1 SGDLS and CDR2 YYNGEE. With 1 base clipped from V and 7 bases from J, the junction kept 5 bases outside the gene matches. The length of the CDR3 is 14 residues. This clonotype has a handful of counts. Its antigen is undetermined.

Material for sequencing was blood. This clonotype originated in a girl aged 2-10 years with multiple sclerosis. V and J are TRBV9 and TRBJ2-1; 7 bases agree with TRBD1. CDR3 sequence (DNA): TGTGCCAGCAGCGTAAAGACAGGGTGGAATGAGCAGTTCTTC. This sequence encodes CASSVKTGWNEQFF.